A single sample gave rise to the 27 T cell receptor beta chains below, sequenced in a study of control samples from healthy donors and cancer patients. TCRdb's copy holds only in-frame clones and misses some; the assay was immunoSEQ multiplex PCR. The sample shows 30,000 to 40,000 clones, 93% of them seen only once. Sequenced: PBMCs. All receptors come from a man aged 35-49 years with colorectal cancer.

This chain joins TRBV11-3 and TRBJ2-1, with D hard to call. V shed 0 bases and J shed 2 bases, with 5 bases lying between them. Germline V gene data show CDR1 as SGHNT and CDR2 as YENEEA. There are 14 residues in the CDR3. The CDR3: CASSLEATYNEQFF. DNA of the CDR3: TGTGCCAGCAGCTTAGAGGCGACCTACAATGAGCAGTTCTTC.

The chain carries TRBV9 and TRBJ1-3; TRBD1 agrees at 10 bases. The germline V gene has CDR1 SGDLS and CDR2 YYNGEE. After removal of 3 bases from V and 4 bases from J, the junction contained 7 bases not matched to a gene. CDR3 length equals 16 residues. CDR3 sequence (DNA): TGTGCCAGCAGCGCCAGACAGGGGGCGGGAGGAAACACCATATATTTT. It specifies CASSARQGAGGNTIYF.

CDR3 region: CASTGGPGYEQYF. Written as DNA, the CDR3 is TGTGCCAGCACGGGGGGGCCGGGCTACGAGCAGTACTTC. This chain connects TRBV7-9 to TRBJ2-7; 8 bases fit TRBD2. The CDR3 sequence is 13 residues long. After removal of 7 bases from V and 3 bases from J, the junction contained 5 bases not matched to a gene. From germline, CDR1 is SEHNR and CDR2 FQNEAQ (reference sequence).

This clone came up a few times. This chain joins TRBV3-1 (or the pseudogene TRBV3-2) and TRBJ2-7; D not resolved. CDR3 size: 15 residues. From germline, CDR1 is LGHDT and CDR2 YNNKEL (reference sequence). With 1 base removed from V and 3 bases from J, the gap between germline ends came to 13 bases. The CDR3 region is CASSQARGRNYEQYF. As DNA, the CDR3 is TGTGCCAGCAGCCAAGCTCGCGGCAGGAACTACGAGCAGTACTTC.

The chain recombines TRBV12-3 or TRBV12-4 with TRBJ1-2; no reliable D call. Between the trimmed V and J ends, which lost 3 bases and 5 bases, there was a span of 10 bases. The length of the CDR3 is 13 residues. CDR3 amino acids: CASSLWGLYGYTF. CDR3 DNA: TGTGCCAGCAGTTTGTGGGGTCTATATGGCTACACCTTC.

This clone was seen a few times. This chain uses TRBV5-6 with TRBJ2-7; 10 bases are shared with TRBD2. The V gene end was trimmed by 0 bases and the J gene end by 2 bases; junction bases not matched to a gene: 8. The CDR3 is 17 amino acids. The germline V gene has CDR1 SGHDT and CDR2 YYEEEE. As DNA, the CDR3 is TGTGCCAGCAGCTTGGGAACCCTAGCGGGGGCTACCTACGAGCAGTACTTC. The encoded protein is CASSLGTLAGATYEQYF.

V is TRBV4-1 and J is TRBJ2-7; maybe TRBD2 (5 bases). Germline V CDR1 and CDR2: MGHRA, YSYEKL. This CDR3 is built from 14 residues. V was cut by 4 bases and J by 2 bases, with 12 bases left in between. The CDR3 nucleotides read TGCGCCAGCAGCCTCGGCGAGGGTGCCTACGAGCAGTACTTC. This sequence encodes CASSLGEGAYEQYF.

J is TRBJ1-4 and V is TRBV19, with 9 bases fitting TRBD1. Germline V gene data show CDR1 as LNHDA and CDR2 as SQIVND (reference sequence). The J segment lost 3 bases and the V segment lost 5 bases, leaving 4 bases of the junction unmatched. CDR3 length: 15 residues. The CDR3 loop is CASSPDRGANEKLFF. CDR3 nucleotide sequence: TGTGCCAGTAGTCCGGACAGGGGAGCTAATGAAAAACTGTTTTTT.

This sequence joins TRBV7-3 and TRBJ2-1; 8 bases line up with TRBD1. The germline gives CDR1 SGHTA, CDR2 FQGTGA. The CDR3 length is 16 residues. V shed 1 base and J 7 bases; nucleotides not matched to a gene: 9. The CDR3 nucleotides are TGTGCCAGCAGCTTAAGACTAGAGACAGGGGAAAATGAGCAGTTCTTC. The encoded protein is CASSLRLETGENEQFF.

This chain uses TRBV5-1 with TRBJ1-6, with a weak D call TRBD1 (5 bases). Trimming pared 1 base from V and 12 bases from J, leaving 14 bases between. This CDR3 is 14 amino acids long. CDR1 SGHRS and CDR2 YFSETQ come from the germline V gene. The CDR3 coding sequence is TGCGCCAGCAGCTTGTCCGGGACTGAGGGACCCCTCCACTTT. Encoded protein: CASSLSGTEGPLHF. The whole variable domain, filled in from reference TRBV5-1 and TRBJ1-6, reads KAGVTQTPRYLIKTRGQQVTLSCSPISGHRSVSWYQQTPGQGLQFLFEYFSETQRNKGNFPGRFSGRQFSNSRSEMNVSTLELGDSALYLCASSLSGTEGPLHFGNGTRLTVT.

The V and J genes are TRBV19 and TRBJ1-2; 9 bases are shared with TRBD1. Germline-derived CDR1 and CDR2 are LNHDA and SQIVND (reference sequence). V trimming: 2 bases; J trimming: 2 bases; junction bases outside the gene matches: 3. The CDR3 loop spans 15 amino acids. For the CDR3, the DNA is TGTGCCAGTAGTATATTGGGACAGGGCAACTATGGCTACACCTTC. This codes for CASSILGQGNYGYTF.

The CDR3 DNA reads as TGTGCCAGCAGCTTGGTGGGGGCCCGAGCCCACACCTTC. Encoded protein: CASSLVGARAHTF. The V gene is TRBV5-5, the J gene TRBJ1-2, with a possible D match to TRBD1 (6 bases). This CDR3 has 13 amino acids. V lost 0 bases, J lost 12 bases, and 15 bases lay in between. Germline lookup yields CDR1 SGHKS and CDR2 YYEKEE (reference sequence).

This chain uses TRBV7-6 with TRBJ2-3; a possible D gene is TRBD2 (6 bases). Germline V CDR1 and CDR2: SGHVS, FNYEAQ. This CDR3 is built from 16 residues. Trimming pared 0 bases from V and 1 base from J, leaving 11 bases between. The CDR3 sequence: CASSLAGGVGTDTQYF. DNA of the CDR3: TGTGCCAGCAGCTTAGCGGGGGGAGTAGGCACAGATACGCAGTATTTT.

This clone appeared once. The gene calls are TRBV5-1 and TRBJ1-4, with 8 bases that match TRBD1. CDR1 SGHRS and CDR2 YFSETQ come from the germline V gene. CDR3 length: 18 residues. The V and J ends lost 2 bases and 0 bases, in that order; junction bases with no gene match: 9. As DNA, the CDR3 is TGCGCCAGCAGCTTCCGGCCGACAGGGGCATCAACTAATGAAAAACTGTTTTTT. Translated, it gives CASSFRPTGASTNEKLFF.

The J gene is TRBJ2-7, the V gene TRBV5-1, with a possible D match to TRBD2 (5 bases). Germline assignment: CDR1 SGHRS and CDR2 YFSETQ. Trimming stripped 0 bases from V and 7 bases from J, with 11 bases between. This CDR3 spans 13 amino acids. CDR3 sequence: CASSLAMGEEQYF. The CDR3 nucleotides read TGCGCCAGCAGCTTGGCGATGGGAGAGGAGCAGTACTTC.

The rearrangement uses TRBV5-6 and TRBJ2-4, with D tentatively TRBD2 (5 bases). V was pared by 1 base and J by 4 bases, with 15 bases between. Germline lookup yields CDR1 SGHDT and CDR2 YYEEEE. The CDR3 covers 16 residues. The CDR3 coding sequence is TGTGCCAGCAGCTTGTCTGGAGGCCGCGGGAAAAACATTCAGTACTTC. Its protein product is CASSLSGGRGKNIQYF. Complete variable domain (other parts from reference TRBV5-6 and TRBJ2-4): DAGVTQSPTHLIKTRGQQVTLRCSPKSGHDTVSWYQQALGQGPQFIFQYYEEEERQRGNFPDRFSGHQFPNYSSELNVNALLLGDSALYLCASSLSGGRGKNIQYFGAGTRLSVL.

The chain uses TRBV6-5 and TRBJ2-7; no firm D call. Trimming stripped 4 bases from V and 0 bases from J, with 13 bases between. Germline V gene data show CDR1 as MNHEY and CDR2 as SVGAGI. The CDR3 totals 15 residues. CDR3 sequence reads: CASSLERKSSYEQYF. The CDR3, as DNA: TGTGCCAGCAGTTTGGAACGGAAGAGCTCCTACGAGCAGTACTTC.

The chain couples TRBV10-2 to TRBJ2-7; perhaps D is TRBD1 or TRBD2 (5 bases each). V was pared by 3 bases and J by 3 bases, with 18 bases between. In germline, CDR1 is WSHSY, CDR2 SAAADI. The CDR3 runs 16 residues. Here the CDR3 reads CASSDPSRGRDYEQYF. The CDR3, as DNA: TGCGCCAGCAGTGACCCATCACGGGGCAGGGACTACGAGCAGTACTTC.

The gene calls are TRBV5-1 and TRBJ1-3, with D perhaps matching TRBD1 (5 bases). CDR3 length: 15 residues. Trimming pared 3 bases from V and 1 base from J, leaving 11 bases between. Germline values: CDR1 SGHRS, CDR2 YFSETQ. The CDR3 loop reads CASSSAWGSGNTIYF. CDR3 in DNA: TGCGCCAGCAGCTCAGCCTGGGGGTCTGGAAACACCATATATTTT.

The chain recombines TRBV6-2 or TRBV6-3 with TRBJ2-4; TRBD2 agrees at 10 bases. Germline CDR1 reads MNHEY; CDR2 reads SVGEGT. V lost 4 bases to trimming and J lost 3 bases; unmatched junction nucleotides: 9. The CDR3 runs 17 residues. The CDR3 region is CASSFLPGLAYKNIQYF. The CDR3 DNA reads as TGTGCCAGCAGTTTCCTACCGGGACTAGCGTACAAAAACATTCAGTACTTC.

The chain employs TRBV2 and TRBJ1-1; D is unresolved. Germline V gene sequence: CDR1 SNHLY, CDR2 FYNNEI. Trimming removed 6 bases from V and 4 bases from J, with 9 bases in between. The CDR3 is 12 residues long. The CDR3 coding sequence is TGTGCCAGCAGCGGGGTCCTCACTGAAGCTTTCTTT. It is translated as CASSGVLTEAFF. Full variable domain (remainder filled in from reference TRBV2 and TRBJ1-1): EPEVTQTPSHQVTQMGQEVILRCVPISNHLYFYWYRQILGQKVEFLVSFYNNEISEKSEIFDDQFSVERPDGSNFTLKIRSTKLEDSAMYFCASSGVLTEAFFGQGTRLTVV.

This clone was seen more than once but under ten times. Distinct nucleotide sequences in the sample also encode this CDR3. This chain uses TRBV6-1 with TRBJ1-3; no clear D. The CDR3 totals 14 residues. V shed 3 bases and J shed 1 base, with 7 bases lying between them. In germline, CDR1 is MNHNS, CDR2 SASEGT. The DNA for the CDR3 is TGTGCCAGCAGTGACGGCGTATCTGGAAACACCATATATTTT. Its protein is CASSDGVSGNTIYF.

The chain employs TRBV11-1 and TRBJ2-1; D remains unclear. The CDR3 extends over 11 amino acids. The V end was cut by 5 bases, the J end by 5 bases, with 4 bases between. Germline values: CDR1 SGHAT, CDR2 FQDESV (reference sequence). CDR3: CASSPDNEQFF. The CDR3 DNA reads TGTGCCAGCAGCCCAGACAATGAGCAGTTCTTC.

This clone has a single count. The chain combines TRBV12-3 or TRBV12-4 with TRBJ1-1; D gene ambiguous. This CDR3 has 12 residues. Trimming took off 7 bases at V and 0 bases at J, with 6 bases between the two ends. CDR3 sequence: CASTIMNTEAFF. The CDR3 coding sequence is TGTGCCAGCACCATCATGAACACTGAAGCTTTCTTT.

This clone was counted once. The chain employs TRBV7-9 and TRBJ1-1; D uncertain. The V end was cut by 2 bases, the J end by 0 bases, with 10 bases between. The CDR3 covers 15 residues. Germline lookup yields CDR1 SEHNR and CDR2 FQNEAQ (reference sequence). CDR3 loop: CASSLNMRMNTEAFF. CDR3 sequence (DNA): TGTGCCAGCAGCTTAAACATGCGAATGAACACTGAAGCTTTCTTT. Full variable domain (remainder filled in from reference TRBV7-9 and TRBJ1-1): DTGVSQNPRHKITKRGQNVTFRCDPISEHNRLYWYRQTLGQGPEFLTYFQNEAQLEKSRLLSDRFSAERPKGSFSTLEIQRTEQGDSAMYLCASSLNMRMNTEAFFGQGTRLTVV.

This chain links TRBV4-1 with TRBJ1-5; D call uncertain. Trimming removed 0 bases from V and 4 bases from J, with 10 bases in between. The CDR3 runs to 15 residues. Germline values: CDR1 MGHRA, CDR2 YSYEKL. The CDR3 nucleotides are TGCGCCAGCAGCCAAGAAACCGGGTCGAATCAGCCCCAGCATTTT. It is translated as CASSQETGSNQPQHF.

V gene TRBV7-3 combines with J gene TRBJ2-2; no clear D. Germline-derived CDR1 and CDR2 are SGHTA and FQGTGA. This CDR3 spans 13 amino acids. Between the trimmed V and J ends, which lost 2 bases and 4 bases, there was a span of 5 bases. The CDR3 nucleotides are TGTGCCAGCAGCTTATCAGTCACCGGGGAGCTGTTTTTT. Protein product: CASSLSVTGELFF.